The T cell receptor beta chain under discussion was sequenced for a study of OX40 agonist ivuxolimab in advanced cancers. Looking at the study overall: Three patients, one with hepatocellular carcinoma and two with cutaneous melanoma, achieved partial responses.

TCRdb's copy holds only in-frame clones and misses some; the assay was immunoSEQ multiplex PCR. The sample shows about 70,000 clones, around 85% of them seen only once. A note on this clone: What it binds is unknown.

Study conclusions and caveats: Dosing at 0.1 to 3.0 mg/kg was accompanied by clonal expansion of CD4+ and CD8+ blood T cells by week 6.

The length of the CDR3 is 17 residues. Germline V gene lookup returns CDR1 SGHNT and CDR2 YYREEE (reference sequence). V shed 3 bases and J 3 bases; nucleotides not matched to a gene: 11. The chain combines TRBV5-4 with TRBJ2-3; 9 nucleotides agree with TRBD2. The clonotype comes from an adult with an advanced solid tumor such as melanoma, head and neck, liver or kidney cancer. Source: CD4+ or CD8+ T cells sorted from blood, taken in a trial of the OX40 agonist ivuxolimab. CDR3 nucleotides: TGTGCCAGCAGCTCCAGACTAGCGGCCCGGCAGACAGATACGCAGTATTTT. Translated, it gives CASSSRLAARQTDTQYF.